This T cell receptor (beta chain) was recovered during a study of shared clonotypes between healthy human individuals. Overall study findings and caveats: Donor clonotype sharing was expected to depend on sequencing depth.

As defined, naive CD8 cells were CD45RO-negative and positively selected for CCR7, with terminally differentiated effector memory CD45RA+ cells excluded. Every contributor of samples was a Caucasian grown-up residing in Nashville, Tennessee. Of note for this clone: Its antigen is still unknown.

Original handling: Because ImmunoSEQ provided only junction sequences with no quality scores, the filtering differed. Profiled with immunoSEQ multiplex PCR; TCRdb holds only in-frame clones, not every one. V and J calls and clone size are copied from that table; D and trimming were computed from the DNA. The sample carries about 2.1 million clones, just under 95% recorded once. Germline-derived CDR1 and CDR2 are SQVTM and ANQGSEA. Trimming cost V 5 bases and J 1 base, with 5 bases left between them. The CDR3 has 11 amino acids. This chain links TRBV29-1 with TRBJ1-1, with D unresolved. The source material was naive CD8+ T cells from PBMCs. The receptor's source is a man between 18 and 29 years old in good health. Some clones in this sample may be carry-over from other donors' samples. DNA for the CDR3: TGCAGCGTTCGAAGGAACACTGAAGCTTTCTTT. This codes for CSVRRNTEAFF.